This record looks at one T cell receptor beta chain sequence and its context. Its antigen is not known. The data were obtained in a study of shared clonotypes between healthy human individuals. Findings and limits, study-wide: Several donors held about 5% of naive CD4 clonotypes in common. Only blood underwent sampling, and tissue repertoires likely differ.

Trimming pared 2 bases from V and 4 bases from J, leaving 16 bases between. Germline-derived CDR1 and CDR2 are SGHRS and YFSETQ. This CDR3 is built from 15 residues. Assay: immunoSEQ multiplex PCR; the TCRdb copy retains only in-frame clones and omits some. The table has about 800,000 clones, approximately 96% seen once. Naive CD8 cells lacked CD45RO, underwent positive selection for CCR7 and left out terminally differentiated effector memory CD45RA+ cells. The sample was naive CD8+ T cells sorted from blood. The V gene is TRBV5-1, the J gene TRBJ2-7; tentative D call: TRBD2 (6 bases). This receptor was identified in a man between 25 and 39 years old in good health. The DNA for the CDR3 is TGCGCCAGCAGCTTAGAACTAGCTTTTCGGTACGAGCAGTACTTC. Its translation is CASSLELAFRYEQYF. Supplemented by reference TRBV5-1 and TRBJ2-7, the full variable domain reads KAGVTQTPRYLIKTRGQQVTLSCSPISGHRSVSWYQQTPGQGLQFLFEYFSETQRNKGNFPGRFSGRQFSNSRSEMNVSTLELGDSALYLCASSLELAFRYEQYFGPGTRLTVT.